A single TCR beta chain is shown here with its context. Original processing methods: Estimated nucleated cell counts came from reference gene primer amplification. Sequencing was performed with immunoSEQ multiplex PCR; in TCRdb, only in-frame clones are kept and a portion is missing. The DNA gave D and trimming, while V, J and clone size come from that table. The sample records over 85,000 clones, almost 90% being singletons. The CDR3 is 15 residues long. Germline loops: CDR1 MRHNA, CDR2 SNTAGT. The V end lost 7 bases, the J end lost 0 bases, and 16 bases lay between the germline ends. These data belong to a study of blood T cell repertoires in COVID-19. Across the study: Samples came from the United States, Italy and Spain, spanning acute and convalescent COVID-19. Sources were T cells, B-cell-depleted T cells, or PBMCs; the material itself was cDNA or gDNA.

The V gene is TRBV6-4, the J gene TRBJ2-7; no firm D call. The source of this sequence is a woman aged 65 to 85 with acute or convalescent COVID-19. Sequencing was performed on peripheral blood. The CDR3 here is CASTMLIPFSYEQYF. CDR3 nucleotide sequence: TGTGCCAGCACTATGCTTATCCCCTTCTCCTACGAGCAGTACTTC.